The following is a T cell receptor beta chain sequence with its context. The sample comes from a study of T-cell memory formation after mild COVID-19. TCRdb ran MiXCR on the 5' RACE reads and lists one entry per CDR3 protein. Among roughly 350,000 distinct CDR3 sequences listed, roughly an eighth were seen once. Source material: PBMCs or a T cell subset sorted from them (not recorded which). The TCR was taken from a man aged 18 to 35 who had mild COVID-19 (a few samples of this study predate the infection). Cell type and time point are not known.

CDR3 sequence reads: CASSVLSSSYNEQFF. CDR3 DNA sequence: TGTGCCAGCAGTGTACTATCGAGCTCCTACAATGAGCAGTTCTTC. J is TRBJ2-1 and V is TRBV2; the D is unclear. Germline V CDR1 and CDR2: SNHLY, FYNNEI. CDR3 length: 15 amino acids. V lost 4 bases to trimming and J lost 0 bases, with 10 bases between them. The whole variable domain, remainder taken from reference TRBV2 and TRBJ2-1, is EPEVTQTPSHQVTQMGQEVILRCVPISNHLYFYWYRQILGQKVEFLVSFYNNEISEKSEIFDDQFSVERPDGSNFTLKIRSTKLEDSAMYFCASSVLSSSYNEQFFGPGTRLTVL.